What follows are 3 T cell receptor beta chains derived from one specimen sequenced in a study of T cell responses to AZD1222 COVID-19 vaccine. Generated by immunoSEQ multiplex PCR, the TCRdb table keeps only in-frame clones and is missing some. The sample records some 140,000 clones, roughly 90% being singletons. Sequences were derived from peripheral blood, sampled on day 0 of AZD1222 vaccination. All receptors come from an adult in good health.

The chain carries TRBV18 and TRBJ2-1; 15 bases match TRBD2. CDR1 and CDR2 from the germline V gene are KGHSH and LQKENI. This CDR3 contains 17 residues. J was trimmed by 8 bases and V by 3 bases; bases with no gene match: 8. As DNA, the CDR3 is TGTGCCAGCTCACCGGCGGGACTAGCGGGAGGAAGAGATGAGCAGTTCTTC. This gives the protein CASSPAGLAGGRDEQFF.

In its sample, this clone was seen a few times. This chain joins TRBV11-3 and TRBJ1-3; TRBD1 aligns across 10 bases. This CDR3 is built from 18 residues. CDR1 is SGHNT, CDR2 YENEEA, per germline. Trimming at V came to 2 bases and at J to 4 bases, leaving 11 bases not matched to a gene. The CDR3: CASSLPDWGQGLGNTIYF. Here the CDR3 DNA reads TGTGCCAGCAGCTTACCCGACTGGGGACAGGGGTTGGGAAACACCATATATTTT.

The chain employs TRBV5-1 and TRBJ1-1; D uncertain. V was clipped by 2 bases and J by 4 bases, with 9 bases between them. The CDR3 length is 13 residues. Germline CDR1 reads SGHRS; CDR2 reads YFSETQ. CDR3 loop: CASSFHWGTEAFF. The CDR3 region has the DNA TGCGCCAGCAGCTTTCACTGGGGCACTGAAGCTTTCTTT.